This is a list of T cell receptor beta chains from one sample in a study of control samples from healthy donors and cancer patients. Assay: immunoSEQ multiplex PCR; the TCRdb copy retains only in-frame clones and omits some. The table records approximately 59,000 clones, around 87% of them present only once. Source material: PBMCs. The source is a woman aged 55-70 years with lung cancer. Each CDR3 is given with its conserved first and last residue. A D gene is named only where the DNA matches it firmly. Part of the rows lack a size; the others show once, few, many or a class for expanded clones.

J,V,D,size,CDR3,DNA
TRBJ2-7,TRBV2,NA,NA,CASSGSEEQYF,TGTGCCAGCAGTGGTTCGGAGGAGCAGTACTTC
TRBJ1-5,TRBV15,NA,NA,CATGAGFGNQPQHF,TGTGCCACCGGCGCAGGGTTTGGGAATCAGCCCCAGCATTTT
TRBJ2-1,TRBV7-3,TRBD2,NA,CASSFSGMANEQFF,TGTGCCAGCAGCTTTAGCGGGATGGCCAATGAGCAGTTCTTC
TRBJ2-7,TRBV11-2,NA,NA,CASSPPGEKSSYEQYF,TGTGCCAGCAGCCCCCCCGGGGAGAAAAGCTCCTACGAGCAGTACTTC
TRBJ1-5,TRBV28,NA,NA,CASSLVLQPQHF,TGTGCCAGCAGTTTAGTTCTTCAGCCCCAGCATTTT
TRBJ1-2,TRBV19,NA,NA,CASSPMTGQYGYTF,TGTGCCAGTAGTCCCATGACCGGCCAATATGGCTACACCTTC
TRBJ2-7,TRBV6-1,TRBD2,NA,CASSEARGISYEQYF,TGTGCCAGCAGTGAAGCGCGGGGGATCTCCTACGAGCAGTACTTC
TRBJ1-1,TRBV19,TRBD1,once,CASSSLNRGGDTEAFF,TGTGCCAGTAGTAGCTTAAACAGGGGAGGGGACACTGAAGCTTTCTTT
TRBJ1-4,TRBV19,NA,NA,CASTMGPTNEKLFF,TGTGCCAGTACCATGGGGCCCACTAATGAAAAACTGTTTTTT
TRBJ1-2,TRBV4-1,NA,NA,CASSQGDTGIYGYTF,TGCGCCAGCAGCCAGGGTGACACAGGAATCTATGGCTACACCTTC